This is a list of T cell receptor beta chains from one sample in a study of T-cell memory formation after mild COVID-19. Each CDR3 protein is one row after TCRdb ran MiXCR on the 5' RACE reads. The repertoire holds 300,000 to 350,000 distinct CDR3 sequences, with about 13% as singletons. Sequencing input: PBMCs or a T cell subset sorted from them (not recorded which). These receptors were taken from a young man who had mild COVID-19 (a few samples of this study predate the infection). Cell type and time point are not known. The CDR3 runs from the conserved cysteine through the conserved F or W. Each record gives: clone size, V gene, J gene, D gene, CDR3 DNA, CDR3 protein. D genes are given only for firm matches. Clone sizes are given selectively: once, few, many, or a class where the clone is expanded.

many	TRBV4-1	TRBJ2-3	TRBD2	TGCGCCAGCAGCCAAGCAATAGCGGGGGGCACAGATACGCAGTATTTT	CASSQAIAGGTDTQYF
few	TRBV4-1	TRBJ2-1	-	TGCGCCAGCAGCCAAGAAAGTTGGGGACTCAATGAGCAGTTCTTC	CASSQESWGLNEQFF
-	TRBV6-2/TRBV6-3	TRBJ2-5	-	TGTGCCAGCAGTTCCCGGGCCCCCTACCAAGAGACCCAGTACTTC	CASSSRAPYQETQYF
-	TRBV6-2/TRBV6-3	TRBJ1-1	-	TGTGCCAGCAGATTACCGGGACACTGGAACACTGAAGCTTTCTTT	CASRLPGHWNTEAFF
-	TRBV20-1	TRBJ1-3	-	TGCAGTGCTGGCGGGGGGATCTCTGGAAACACCATATATTTT	CSAGGGISGNTIYF
-	TRBV11-2	TRBJ2-5	TRBD1	TGTGCCAGCAGCTACGACAGGGCGGGGACCCAGTACTTC	CASSYDRAGTQYF
-	TRBV7-2	TRBJ1-2	-	TGTGCCAGCAGGTTCACTGGGGACACACCCTATGGCTACACCTTC	CASRFTGDTPYGYTF
few	TRBV5-1	TRBJ2-5	-	TGCGCCAGCAGCTTGGCCGCCCCATGGGGAGAGACCCAGTACTTC	CASSLAAPWGETQYF
few	TRBV28	TRBJ1-1	-	TGTGCCAGCAGTTCTGGGGGGGGGACGTTAGCTTTCTTT	CASSSGGGTLAFF
-	TRBV12-3/TRBV12-4	TRBJ2-7	-	TGTGCCAGCAGGAAGACACTTACTTACGAGCAGTACTTC	CASRKTLTYEQYF
few	TRBV7-9	TRBJ2-2	TRBD1	TGTGCCAGCAGCTTATTGAGGGGGCCTACCGGGGAGCTGTTTTTT	CASSLLRGPTGELFF
few	TRBV5-1	TRBJ2-5	-	TGCGCCAGCAGACGGAACCAAGAGACCCAGTACTTC	CASRRNQETQYF
few	TRBV4-2	TRBJ1-2	-	TGTGCCAGCAGCCAAGTAGGGGGTAACTATGGCTACACCTTC	CASSQVGGNYGYTF
few	TRBV6-4	TRBJ2-1	TRBD2	TGTGCCAGCAGTGAAAACGGGGGGGTCTACAATGAGCAGTTCTTC	CASSENGGVYNEQFF